This T cell receptor beta chain was identified in a study of cytomegalovirus exposure and HLA in healthy donors. This clone occurred a few times. Its antigen is still unknown. The PCR ran on 60 Vbeta and 13 Jbeta primers. Profiled with immunoSEQ multiplex PCR; TCRdb holds only in-frame clones, not every one. The repertoire holds about 98,000 clones, with over 80% as singletons. Notes on the study in general: In an earlier analysis, about 87% or about 30%: the productive usage of most TCR beta V segments. Accurate prediction of most subjects' HLA-A and HLA-B alleles from TCR beta sequences was reported.

V was clipped by 0 bases and J by 6 bases; unmatched bases: 6. Per germline, CDR1 SGHRS and CDR2 YFSETQ. The CDR3 contains 15 residues. Donors had nominal health at sampling but likely had unrecorded immune exposures. The sequencing input was PBMCs. The J gene is TRBJ1-5, the V gene TRBV5-1, with 7 nucleotides matching TRBD1. The clonotype comes from a female donor in good health and CMV-seropositive. The CDR3 bases are TGCGCCAGCAGCTTGGACGGGACAGTCGGTCAGCCCCAGCATTTT. Translated, it gives CASSLDGTVGQPQHF.